This TCR beta chain derives from a study of T cell repertoires in cytomegalovirus infection. For the study at large: Matching HLA type and CMV infection were both indicated by public TCR beta signatures.

The CDR3 contains 13 residues. Germline assignment: CDR1 MDHEN and CDR2 SYDVKM. Trimming at V came to 7 bases and at J to 4 bases, leaving 4 bases not matched to a gene. There are a few counts of this clonotype. Using its own MiXCR run on the reads, TCRdb lists one record per CDR3 protein. The repertoire holds 250,000 to 300,000 distinct CDR3 sequences, with roughly 26% as singletons. The chain couples TRBV28 to TRBJ2-7; 10 bases map to TRBD1. The origin of this receptor is a human donor in good health (CMV status not recorded). Some clones in this sample may be carry-over from other donors' samples. The specimen was PBMCs. CDR3 sequence (DNA): TGTGCCAGCATTAGGGGACAGGGGTACGAGCAGTACTTC. Amino acid sequence: CASIRGQGYEQYF.